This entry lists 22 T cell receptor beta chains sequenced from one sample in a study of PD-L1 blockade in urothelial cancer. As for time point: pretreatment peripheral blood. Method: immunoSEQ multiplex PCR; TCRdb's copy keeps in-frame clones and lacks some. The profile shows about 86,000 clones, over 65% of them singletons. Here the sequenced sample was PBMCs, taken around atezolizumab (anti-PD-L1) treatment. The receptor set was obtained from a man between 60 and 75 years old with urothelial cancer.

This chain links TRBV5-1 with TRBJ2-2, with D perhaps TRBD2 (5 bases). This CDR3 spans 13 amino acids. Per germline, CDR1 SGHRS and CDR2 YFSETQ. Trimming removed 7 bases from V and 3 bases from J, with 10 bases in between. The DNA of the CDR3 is TGCGCCAGCCATGGACTTGACACCGGGGAGCTGTTTTTT. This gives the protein CASHGLDTGELFF.

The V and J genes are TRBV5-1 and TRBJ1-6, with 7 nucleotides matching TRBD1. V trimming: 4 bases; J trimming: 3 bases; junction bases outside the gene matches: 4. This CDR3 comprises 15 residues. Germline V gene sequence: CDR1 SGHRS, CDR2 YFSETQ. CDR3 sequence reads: CASSERQGYNSPLHF. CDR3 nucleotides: TGCGCCAGCAGCGAAAGACAGGGCTATAATTCACCCCTCCACTTT.

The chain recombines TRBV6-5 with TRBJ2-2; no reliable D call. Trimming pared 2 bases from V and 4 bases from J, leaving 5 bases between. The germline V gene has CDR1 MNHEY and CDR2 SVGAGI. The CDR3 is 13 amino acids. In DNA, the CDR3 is TGTGCCAGCAGTTACCCAGTCACCGGGGAGCTGTTTTTT. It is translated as CASSYPVTGELFF.

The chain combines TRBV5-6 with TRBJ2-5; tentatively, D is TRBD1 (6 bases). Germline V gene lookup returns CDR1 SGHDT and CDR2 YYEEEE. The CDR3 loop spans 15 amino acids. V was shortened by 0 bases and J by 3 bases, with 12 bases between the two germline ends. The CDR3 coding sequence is TGTGCCAGCAGCTTGGCGGCAGGGGTGAAAGAGACCCAGTACTTC. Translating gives CASSLAAGVKETQYF.

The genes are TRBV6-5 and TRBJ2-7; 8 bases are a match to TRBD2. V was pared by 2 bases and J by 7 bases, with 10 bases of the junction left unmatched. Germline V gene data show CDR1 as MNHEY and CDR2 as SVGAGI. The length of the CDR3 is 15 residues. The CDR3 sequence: CASSYGGAGVGEQYF. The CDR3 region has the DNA TGTGCCAGCAGTTACGGGGGAGCGGGAGTTGGGGAGCAGTACTTC.

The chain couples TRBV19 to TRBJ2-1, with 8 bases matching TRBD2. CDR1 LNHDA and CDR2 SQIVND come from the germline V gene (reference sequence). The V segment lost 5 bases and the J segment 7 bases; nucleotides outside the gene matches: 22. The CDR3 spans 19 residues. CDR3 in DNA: TGTGCCAGTAGTTCACCACCATCGGGGAGAGCGGGGGATCTTAATGAGCAGTTCTTC. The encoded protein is CASSSPPSGRAGDLNEQFF.

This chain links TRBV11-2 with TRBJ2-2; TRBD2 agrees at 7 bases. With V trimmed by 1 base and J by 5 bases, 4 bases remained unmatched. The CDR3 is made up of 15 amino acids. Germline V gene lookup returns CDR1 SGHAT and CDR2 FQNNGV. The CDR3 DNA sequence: TGTGCCAGCAGCTTAGTAGGCGGGAGAACCGGGGAGCTGTTTTTT. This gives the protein CASSLVGGRTGELFF.

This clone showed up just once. This CDR3 is CASRYTTATNEKLFF. DNA of the CDR3: TGCGCCAGCAGGTATACAACCGCAACTAATGAAAAACTGTTTTTT. The V and J genes are TRBV5-1 and TRBJ1-4, with D unclear. V was clipped by 5 bases and J by 0 bases, with 11 bases between them. The CDR3 sequence is 15 residues long. Looked up from germline, CDR1 is SGHRS and CDR2 is YFSETQ.

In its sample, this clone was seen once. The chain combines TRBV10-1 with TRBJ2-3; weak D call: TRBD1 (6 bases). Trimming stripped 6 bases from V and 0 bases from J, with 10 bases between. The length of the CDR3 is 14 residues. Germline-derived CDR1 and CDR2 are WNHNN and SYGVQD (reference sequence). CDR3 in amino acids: CASSRDTSTDTQYF. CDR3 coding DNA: TGCGCCAGCAGCCGGGACACTAGCACAGATACGCAGTATTTT.

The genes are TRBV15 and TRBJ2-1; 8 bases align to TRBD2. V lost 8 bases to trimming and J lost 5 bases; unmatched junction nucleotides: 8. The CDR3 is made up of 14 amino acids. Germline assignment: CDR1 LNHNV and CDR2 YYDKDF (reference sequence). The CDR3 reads CATGLRLAHNEQFF. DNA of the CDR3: TGTGCCACCGGACTGAGACTAGCGCACAATGAGCAGTTCTTC. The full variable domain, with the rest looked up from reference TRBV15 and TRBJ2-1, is DAMVIQNPRYQVTQFGKPVTLSCSQTLNHNVMYWYQQKSSQAPKLLFHYYDKDFNNEADTPDNFQSRRPNTSFCFLDIRSPGLGDTAMYLCATGLRLAHNEQFFGPGTRLTVL.

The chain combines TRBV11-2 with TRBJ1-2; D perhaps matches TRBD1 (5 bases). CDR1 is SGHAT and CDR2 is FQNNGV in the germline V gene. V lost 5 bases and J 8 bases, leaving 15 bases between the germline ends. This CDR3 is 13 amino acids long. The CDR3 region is CASSQEYGGGYTF. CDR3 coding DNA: TGTGCCAGCAGCCAAGAGTACGGGGGAGGCTACACCTTC.

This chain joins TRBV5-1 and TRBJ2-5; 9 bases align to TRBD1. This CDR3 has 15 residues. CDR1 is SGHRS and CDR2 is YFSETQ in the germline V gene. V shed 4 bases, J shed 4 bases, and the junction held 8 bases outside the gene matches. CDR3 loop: CASSKEQGARETQYF. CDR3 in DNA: TGCGCCAGCAGCAAAGAACAGGGGGCCCGAGAGACCCAGTACTTC.

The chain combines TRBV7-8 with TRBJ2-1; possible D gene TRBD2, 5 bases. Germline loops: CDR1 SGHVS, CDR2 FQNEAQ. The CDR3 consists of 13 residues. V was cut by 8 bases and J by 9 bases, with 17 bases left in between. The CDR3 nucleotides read TGTGCCAGCGGTGGGGATCCCCGGGGTGAGCAGTTCTTC. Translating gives CASGGDPRGEQFF.

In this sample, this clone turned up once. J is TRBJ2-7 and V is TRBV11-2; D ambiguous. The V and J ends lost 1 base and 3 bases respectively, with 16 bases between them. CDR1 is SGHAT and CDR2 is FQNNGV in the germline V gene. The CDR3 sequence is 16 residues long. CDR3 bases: TGTGCCAGCAGCTTAGGACCTTACAGTTCTAACTACGAGCAGTACTTC. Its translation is CASSLGPYSSNYEQYF.

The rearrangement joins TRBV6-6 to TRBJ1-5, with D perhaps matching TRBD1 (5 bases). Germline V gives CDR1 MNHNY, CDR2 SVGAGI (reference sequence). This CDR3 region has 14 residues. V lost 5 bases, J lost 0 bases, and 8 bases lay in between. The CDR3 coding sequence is TGTGCCAGCAGTCCCAGGGTTAGCAATCAGCCCCAGCATTTT. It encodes CASSPRVSNQPQHF.

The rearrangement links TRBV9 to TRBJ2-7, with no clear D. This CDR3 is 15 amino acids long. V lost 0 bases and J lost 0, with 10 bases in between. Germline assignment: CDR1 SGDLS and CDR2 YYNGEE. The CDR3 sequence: CASSVDSISSYEQYF. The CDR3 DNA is TGTGCCAGCAGCGTAGACTCGATAAGCTCCTACGAGCAGTACTTC.

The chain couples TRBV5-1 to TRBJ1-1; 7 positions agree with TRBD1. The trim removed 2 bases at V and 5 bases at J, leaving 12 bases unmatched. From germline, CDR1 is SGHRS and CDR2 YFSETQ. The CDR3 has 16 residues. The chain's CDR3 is CASSLNKQGLWTEAFF. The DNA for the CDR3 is TGCGCCAGCAGCTTAAACAAACAGGGGCTCTGGACTGAAGCTTTCTTT.

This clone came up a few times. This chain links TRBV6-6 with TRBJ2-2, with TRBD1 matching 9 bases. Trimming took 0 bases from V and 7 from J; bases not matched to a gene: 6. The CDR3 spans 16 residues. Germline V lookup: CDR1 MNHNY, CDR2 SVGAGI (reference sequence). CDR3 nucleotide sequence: TGTGCCAGCAGTTACTCAGGACAGGGGATCGGCGGGGAGCTGTTTTTT. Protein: CASSYSGQGIGGELFF.

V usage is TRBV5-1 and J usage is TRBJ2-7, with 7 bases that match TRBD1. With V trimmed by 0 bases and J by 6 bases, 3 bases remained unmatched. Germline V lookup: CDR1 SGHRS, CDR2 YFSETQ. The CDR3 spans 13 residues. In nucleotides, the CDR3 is TGCGCCAGCAGCTTGGTGACAGGGCCCGAGCAGTACTTC. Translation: CASSLVTGPEQYF.

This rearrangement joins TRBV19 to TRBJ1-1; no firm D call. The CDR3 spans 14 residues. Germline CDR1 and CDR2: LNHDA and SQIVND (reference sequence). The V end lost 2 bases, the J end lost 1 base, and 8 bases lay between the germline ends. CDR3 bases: TGTGCCAGTAGTATACGGAGGGCGAACACTGAAGCTTTCTTT. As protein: CASSIRRANTEAFF.

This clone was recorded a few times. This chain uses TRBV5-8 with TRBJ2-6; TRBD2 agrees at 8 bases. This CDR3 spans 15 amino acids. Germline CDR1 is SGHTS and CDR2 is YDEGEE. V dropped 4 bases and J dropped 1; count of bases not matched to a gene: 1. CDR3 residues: CASSRGGSGANVLTF. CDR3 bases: TGTGCCAGCAGCCGGGGGGGGTCTGGGGCCAACGTCCTGACTTTC.

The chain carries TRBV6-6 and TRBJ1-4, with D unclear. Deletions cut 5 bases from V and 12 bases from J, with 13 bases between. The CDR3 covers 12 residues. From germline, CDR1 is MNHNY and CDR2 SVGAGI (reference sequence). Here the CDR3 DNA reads TGTGCCAGCAGTACCCGGGGAGGCGAACTGTTTTTT. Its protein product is CASSTRGGELFF.